This T cell receptor beta chain was profiled in a study of response to subunit inactivated influenza vaccine. MiXCR, run by TCRdb on the RT-PCR reads, gives a single entry per CDR3 protein. The top ten clones hold roughly 12% of a sample with hundreds of thousands of distinct CDR3 sequences, around 9.9% of them seen once. V shed 1 base and J 7 bases; nucleotides not matched to a gene: 10. CDR3 size: 17 residues. Germline V gene data show CDR1 as SGHAT and CDR2 as FQNNGV. The sample here was PBMCs from blood, taken 40 to 50 days after vaccination. This TCR was sampled from a man in his fifties who received an inactivated influenza vaccine. The V gene is TRBV11-2, the J gene TRBJ2-1; 10 bases match TRBD2. The CDR3 region is CASSLGRAGGPRNEQFF. CDR3 DNA: TGTGCCAGCAGCTTAGGTCGAGCGGGAGGGCCGCGTAATGAGCAGTTCTTC.